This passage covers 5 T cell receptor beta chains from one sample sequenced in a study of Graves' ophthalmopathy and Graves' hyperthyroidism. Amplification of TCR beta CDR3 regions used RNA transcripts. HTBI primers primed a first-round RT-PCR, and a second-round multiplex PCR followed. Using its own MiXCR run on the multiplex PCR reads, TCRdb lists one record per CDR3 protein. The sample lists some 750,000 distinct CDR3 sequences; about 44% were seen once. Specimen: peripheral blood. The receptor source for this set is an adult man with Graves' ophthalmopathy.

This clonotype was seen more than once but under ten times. CDR3 region: CASSPLKTGRSTEAFF. DNA of the CDR3: TGTGCCAGCAGCCCCTTGAAGACAGGGAGGAGCACTGAAGCTTTCTTT. V is TRBV9 and J is TRBJ1-1, with 7 bases identical to TRBD1. V trimming: 4 bases; J trimming: 4 bases; junction bases outside the gene matches: 13. The CDR3 totals 16 residues. Germline V gene lookup returns CDR1 SGDLS and CDR2 YYNGEE.

The CDR3 sequence: CSAWDRRSGANVLTF. The DNA of the CDR3 is TGCAGTGCTTGGGACAGACGCTCTGGGGCCAACGTCCTGACTTTC. J is TRBJ2-6 and V is TRBV20-1; 7 nucleotides align to TRBD1. Germline CDR1 reads DFQATT; CDR2 reads SNEGSKA (reference sequence). V lost 5 bases and J lost 0; bases outside the gene matches: 4. This CDR3 region has 15 residues.

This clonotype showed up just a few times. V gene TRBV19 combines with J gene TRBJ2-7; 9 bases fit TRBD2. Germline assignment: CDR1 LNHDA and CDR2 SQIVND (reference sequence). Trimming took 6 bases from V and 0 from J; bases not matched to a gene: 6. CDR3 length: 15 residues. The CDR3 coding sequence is TGTGCCAGTAGGATCAGACTAGCGGACTCCTACGAGCAGTACTTC. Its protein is CASRIRLADSYEQYF.

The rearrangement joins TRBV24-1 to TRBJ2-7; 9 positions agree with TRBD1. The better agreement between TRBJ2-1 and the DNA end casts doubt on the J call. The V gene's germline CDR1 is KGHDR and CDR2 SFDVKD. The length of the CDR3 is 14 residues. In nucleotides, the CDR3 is TGTGCCACCAGTGATCTGACAGGGGGAAATGAGCAGTTCTTC. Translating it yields CATSDLTGGNEQFF.

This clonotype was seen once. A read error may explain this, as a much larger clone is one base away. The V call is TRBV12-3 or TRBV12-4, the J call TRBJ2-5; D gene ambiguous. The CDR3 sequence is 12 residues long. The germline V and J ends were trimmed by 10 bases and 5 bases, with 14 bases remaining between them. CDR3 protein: CATGAEDETQYF. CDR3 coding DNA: TGTGCCACTGGCGCCGAGGATGAGACCCAGTACTTC.